Listed below are T cell receptor beta chains from one sample, sequenced in a study of blood T cell repertoires in COVID-19. Profiling relied on immunoSEQ multiplex PCR, and the TCRdb table lists in-frame clones only, not all of them. The table records around 70,000 clones, more than 65% of them present only once. Specimen: peripheral blood. The receptor set was obtained from a woman aged 45-59 years with acute or convalescent COVID-19. Both conserved end residues are part of each CDR3. The D gene is left open where the match is weak. Expanded clones get a size class; other rows say once, few or many, or leave the size out.

- TRBJ1-1 TRBV15 13 - TGTGCCACCAGCAGAGCAGGGGCCACTGAAGCTTTCTTT CATSRAGATEAFF
- TRBJ1-2 TRBV4-3 17 TRBD1 TGCGCCAGCAGCCAAGAGAGTTGGGCAGGGGGAAACTATGGCTACACCTTC CASSQESWAGGNYGYTF
- TRBJ2-6 TRBV6-4 18 TRBD2 TGTGCCAGCAGTGTCCCGGGACTAGCGGGGGAAGGGGCCAACGTCCTGACTTTC CASSVPGLAGEGANVLTF
- TRBJ1-5 TRBV14 13 - TGTGCCAGCAGCCAAGATCCGGGGCAGCCCCAGCATTTT CASSQDPGQPQHF
- TRBJ1-5 TRBV12-2 14 - TGTGCCCAACGACGGGGGAGTTTCCGTCAGCCCCAGCATTTT CAQRRGSFRQPQHF
- TRBJ2-1 TRBV27 15 - TGTGCCAGCAGTTTCCGAGACAGGCTGTACAATGAGCAGTTCTTC CASSFRDRLYNEQFF
few TRBJ2-7 TRBV9 16 TRBD2 TGTGCCAGCAGCGTCGGCCTAGCGGGACTTTCCTACGAGCAGTACTTC CASSVGLAGLSYEQYF
- TRBJ2-5 TRBV28 14 TRBD2 TGTGCCAGCAGTTTCCAGGGAGGGGCAGAGACCCAGTACTTC CASSFQGGAETQYF
- TRBJ2-2 TRBV9 17 - TGTGCCAGCAGCGTTCAACCGGAGGCTCTTTACACCGGGGAGCTGTTTTTT CASSVQPEALYTGELFF
- TRBJ2-7 TRBV5-6 15 - TGTGCCAGCAGCTTGGGGCTAGCGTCGCACTACGAGCAGTACTTC CASSLGLASHYEQYF
few TRBJ1-1 TRBV19 15 - TGTGCCAGTAGTATACAGGGGCGAGGGTACACTGAAGCTTTCTTT CASSIQGRGYTEAFF
- TRBJ1-1 TRBV5-4 14 - TGTGCCAGCAGCTTTTCAGCGCAGAACACTGAAGCTTTCTTT CASSFSAQNTEAFF
- TRBJ2-5 TRBV10-3 16 TRBD1 TGTGCCATCAGTGAGTCTAGGGGACAGTTACGCGAGACCCAGTACTTC CAISESRGQLRETQYF
- TRBJ2-3 TRBV6-5 15 - TGTGCCAGCACTCGCCAGGGGCAGGGTGGGGATACGCAGTATTTT CASTRQGQGGDTQYF
- TRBJ1-2 TRBV7-9 13 TRBD1 TGTGCCAGCAGCCCATCGACAGGGACCGGCTACACCTTC CASSPSTGTGYTF
- TRBJ2-1 TRBV7-3 15 TRBD2 TGTGCCAGCAGCCCCGGGGGTAGCGGGGCGGGTGAGCAGTTCTTC CASSPGGSGAGEQFF
- TRBJ1-5 TRBV19 20 TRBD1 TGTGCCAGTAGTATATATCCTGGGACAGGGGGATCTCATGGCAATCAGCCCCAGCATTTT CASSIYPGTGGSHGNQPQHF
- TRBJ2-4 TRBV19 17 - TGTGCCAGTAGTATTCTGTCGGGGGATTCGGCCAAAAACATTCAGTACTTC CASSILSGDSAKNIQYF
- TRBJ1-5 TRBV6-2/TRBV6-3 14 - TGTGCCAGCAGTTCCATCTTTGACAGCCAGCCCCAGCATTTT CASSSIFDSQPQHF
few TRBJ1-5 TRBV3-1/TRBV3-2 16 TRBD1 TGTGCCAGCAGCCAAGGCTACAGGGGAATGAGTCAGCCCCAGCATTTT CASSQGYRGMSQPQHF
- TRBJ2-7 TRBV13 14 TRBD1 TGTGCCAGCAGCTTAGGACAGGGGGAGTACGAGCAGTACTTC CASSLGQGEYEQYF
- TRBJ1-5 TRBV18 16 TRBD1 TGTGCCAGCTCACCAAGGACAGGGGGCGAGGGTCAGCCCCAGCATTTT CASSPRTGGEGQPQHF
- TRBJ1-1 TRBV19 14 TRBD1 TGTGCCAGTAGTATAGGACAGGGGGCGGTTGAAGCTTTCTTT CASSIGQGAVEAFF
- TRBJ1-2 TRBV7-9 14 - TGTGCCAGCAGCTTAGTACAGGGAGGGGATGGCTACACCTTC CASSLVQGGDGYTF
- TRBJ2-2 TRBV7-7 16 TRBD1 TGTGCCAGCAGCCAGGACAGGGGAGAGAGCACCGGGGAGCTGTTTTTT CASSQDRGESTGELFF
few TRBJ2-1 TRBV7-2 16 TRBD2 TGTGCCAGCAGCTTCTTTTCCGGGACTAGTTTCAGTGAGCAGTTCTTC CASSFFSGTSFSEQFF
- TRBJ1-1 TRBV27 11 - TGTGCCAGCAGATATAACACTGAAGCTTTCTTT CASRYNTEAFF
- TRBJ1-2 TRBV15 14 - TGTGCCACCAGTGGGGGAGGGGGTTACTATGGCTACACCTTC CATSGGGGYYGYTF
- TRBJ2-3 TRBV9 16 TRBD2 TGTGCCAGCAGCGTAGCGGTTAGCGGGTCTACAGATACGCAGTATTTT CASSVAVSGSTDTQYF
- TRBJ1-1 TRBV10-2 14 - TGCGCCAGCAACCTGAACGGCAGGTCCACTGAAGCTTTCTTT CASNLNGRSTEAFF
- TRBJ1-1 TRBV13 17 - TGTGCCAGCAGCTTAGTAGGTTGGAGAATTAACGACACTGAAGCTTTCTTT CASSLVGWRINDTEAFF
few TRBJ2-7 TRBV10-1 17 TRBD2 TGCGCCAGCAGTGAGTGGCTTAAGCGGGAGCATCCCTACGAGCAGTACTTC CASSEWLKREHPYEQYF
- TRBJ1-6 TRBV28 13 - TGTGCCAGCACCGGCGGGGGGAATTCACCCCTCCACTTT CASTGGGNSPLHF
once TRBJ2-5 TRBV11-2 14 TRBD1 TGTGCCAGCAGCTTAAACAGGGGGGTGGAGACCCAGTACTTC CASSLNRGVETQYF
- TRBJ2-3 TRBV5-1 17 TRBD2 TGCGCCAGCAGCCCTTGGGGCGGGGGGCTCGACTCAGATACGCAGTATTTT CASSPWGGGLDSDTQYF
few TRBJ2-3 TRBV29-1 17 - TGCAGCGTTGAAGATTCCCTGCTAACGGGAAGCACAGATACGCAGTATTTT CSVEDSLLTGSTDTQYF
- TRBJ1-1 TRBV2 12 - TGTGCCAGCAGTGAAGGTGGGCTGGGAGCTTTCTTT CASSEGGLGAFF
few TRBJ2-7 TRBV5-1 15 - TGCGCCAGCAGCACAACAGGGACGATTTCCTACGAGCAGTACTTC CASSTTGTISYEQYF
medium-sized TRBJ2-3 TRBV11-3 15 TRBD1 TGTGCCAGCAGCGTCCGGACAGGGGCGTTTGATACGCAGTATTTT CASSVRTGAFDTQYF
few TRBJ2-7 TRBV27 14 TRBD1 TGTGCCAGCAGCAGGGGGTCCTTCTCCTACGAGCAGTACTTC CASSRGSFSYEQYF
few TRBJ1-5 TRBV30 14 TRBD1 TGTGCCTGGACCCAGGACAGGGTGGATCAGCCCCAGCATTTT CAWTQDRVDQPQHF
- TRBJ2-1 TRBV2 17 TRBD2 TGTGCCAGCAGTCGACCGGGACTACCGAGCTCCTACAATGAGCAGTTCTTC CASSRPGLPSSYNEQFF
medium-sized TRBJ1-6 TRBV27 15 - TGTGCCAGCAGTTTACGGTCCTCCTATAATTCACCCCTCCACTTT CASSLRSSYNSPLHF
- TRBJ1-4 TRBV2 17 - TGTGCCAGCAGTGAATATGTTTTGCCGGGGGTTGGTGAAAAACTGTTTTTT CASSEYVLPGVGEKLFF
- TRBJ1-1 TRBV5-1 15 - TGCGCCAGCAGGGCTCAAGCAGGGGCAGGCACTGAAGCTTTCTTT CASRAQAGAGTEAFF
- TRBJ2-3 TRBV18 14 - TGTGCCAGCTCACCCGCGGGGTCATGGGATACGCAGTATTTT CASSPAGSWDTQYF
- TRBJ1-1 TRBV3-1/TRBV3-2 14 - TGTGCCAGCAGCGGGGGGGGGATGAACACTGAAGCTTTCTTT CASSGGGMNTEAFF
few TRBJ2-7 TRBV5-1 14 - TGCGCCAGCAGCACGACAGCCGGCTCCTACGAGCAGTACTTC CASSTTAGSYEQYF
- TRBJ2-6 TRBV6-2/TRBV6-3 18 - TGTGCCAGCAGTTACTCGATGTTCGGGGTGGCTGGGGCCAACGTCCTGACTTTC CASSYSMFGVAGANVLTF
- TRBJ2-1 TRBV5-1 14 - TGCGCCAGCAGCCTACCCGGGGGAATGGATGAGCAGTTCTTC CASSLPGGMDEQFF
- TRBJ2-6 TRBV6-5 15 - TGTGCCAGCAGAAGAAGGGGGTTTGGGGCCAACGTCCTGACTTTC CASRRRGFGANVLTF
- TRBJ1-2 TRBV9 14 - TGTGCCAGCAGCGTATCCGGGAGTAACTATGGCTACACCTTC CASSVSGSNYGYTF
few TRBJ1-1 TRBV7-8 16 - TGTGCCAGCAGCCCAATACGCCAGGGTTTAAACACTGAAGCTTTCTTT CASSPIRQGLNTEAFF
- TRBJ1-2 TRBV24-1 14 TRBD1 TGTGCCACCAGTGTAACAGGGGGAAGTAGCGGCTACACCTTC CATSVTGGSSGYTF
- TRBJ1-2 TRBV28 16 - TGTGCCAGCAGTTTATACTTTTTAGGGGTGAACTATGGCTACACCTTC CASSLYFLGVNYGYTF
- TRBJ1-1 TRBV6-5 14 - TGTGCCAGCAGAAAGGGGGAATTGGACACTGAAGCTTTCTTT CASRKGELDTEAFF
- TRBJ1-5 TRBV15 14 - TGTGCCACCAACGGACAGACTGGGTATCAGCCCCAGCATTTT CATNGQTGYQPQHF
few TRBJ2-3 TRBV7-3 14 TRBD2 TGTGCCAGCAGCACCGGACTAGTATCAGATACGCAGTATTTT CASSTGLVSDTQYF
- TRBJ2-1 TRBV23-1 16 - TGCGCCAGCACCAATCTAGGGGGGGGCCCCTACAATGAGCAGTTCTTC CASTNLGGGPYNEQFF